This T cell receptor beta chain was captured by sequencing in a study of T-cell reconstitution after alpha-beta-depleted transplantation in children. Findings of the study overall: From newly produced T cells came most of the T-cell counts and diversity one year after transplant. In patients about two months after transplant, alpha-beta T cells reportedly arose from several hundred expanded graft clones. Diversity of TCRbeta at day 60 was high in some patients, arising from surviving recipient T cells and thymic progenitors.

This clonotype was detected a few times. Antigen: not known. Library preparation (for TCRbeta) was performed with unique molecular identifiers. One entry per CDR3 protein results from TCRdb running MiXCR on the PCR reads. The sample holds about 980,000 distinct CDR3 sequences, roughly 29% seen once. The CDR3 covers 14 residues. Trimming stripped 3 bases from V and 4 bases from J, with 12 bases between. V gene TRBV12-3 or TRBV12-4 combines with J gene TRBJ1-2; D is possibly TRBD1 (5 bases). This clonotype was sampled from a boy under two years old who had a stem cell transplant for SCID, so the T cells may come from the graft donor. The sample consisted of PBMCs, mostly from graft donor cells, taken 360 days after TCRalphabeta/CD19-depleted stem cell transplant. The DNA of the CDR3 is TGTGCCAGCAGTTTGCAGGGAACCCTCTATGGCTACACCTTC. Its translation: CASSLQGTLYGYTF.